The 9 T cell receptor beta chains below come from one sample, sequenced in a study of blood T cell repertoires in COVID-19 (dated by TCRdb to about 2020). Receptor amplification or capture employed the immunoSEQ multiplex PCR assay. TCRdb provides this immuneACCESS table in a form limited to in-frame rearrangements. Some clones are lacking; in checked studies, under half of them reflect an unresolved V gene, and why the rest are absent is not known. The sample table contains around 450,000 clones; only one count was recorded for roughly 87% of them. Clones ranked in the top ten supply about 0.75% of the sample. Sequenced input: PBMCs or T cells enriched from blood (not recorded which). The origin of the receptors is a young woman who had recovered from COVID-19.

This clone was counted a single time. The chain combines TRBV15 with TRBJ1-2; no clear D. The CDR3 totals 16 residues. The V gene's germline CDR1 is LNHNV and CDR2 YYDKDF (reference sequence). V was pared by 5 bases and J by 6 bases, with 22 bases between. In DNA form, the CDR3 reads TGTGCCACCAGCGCCGACTCTCGGGGTAGTGTGAATGGCTACACCTTC. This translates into CATSADSRGSVNGYTF.

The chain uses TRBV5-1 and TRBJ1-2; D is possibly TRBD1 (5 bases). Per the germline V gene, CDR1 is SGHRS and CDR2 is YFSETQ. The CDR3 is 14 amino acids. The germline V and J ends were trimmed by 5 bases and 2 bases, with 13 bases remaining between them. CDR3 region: CASSWQGYNYGYTF. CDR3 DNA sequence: TGCGCCAGCAGTTGGCAGGGCTACAACTATGGCTACACCTTC.

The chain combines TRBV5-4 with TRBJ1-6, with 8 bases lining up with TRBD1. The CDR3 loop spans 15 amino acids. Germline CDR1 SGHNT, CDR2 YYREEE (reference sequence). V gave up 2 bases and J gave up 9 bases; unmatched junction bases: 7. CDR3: CASSLQPGQGSPLHF. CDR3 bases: TGTGCCAGCAGCTTACAACCCGGACAGGGTTCACCCCTCCACTTT.

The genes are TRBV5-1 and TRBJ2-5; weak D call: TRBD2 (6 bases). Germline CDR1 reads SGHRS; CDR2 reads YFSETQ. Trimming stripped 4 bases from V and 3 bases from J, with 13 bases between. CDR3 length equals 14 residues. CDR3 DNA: TGCGCCAGCAGCCCCGGCGGAGGGGAAGAGACCCAGTACTTC. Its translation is CASSPGGGEETQYF.

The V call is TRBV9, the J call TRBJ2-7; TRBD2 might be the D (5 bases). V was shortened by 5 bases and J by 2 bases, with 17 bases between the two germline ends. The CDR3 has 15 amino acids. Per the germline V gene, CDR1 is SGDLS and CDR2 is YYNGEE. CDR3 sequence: CASSPSEGPPYEQYF. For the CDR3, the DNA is TGTGCCAGCAGTCCCAGCGAGGGCCCGCCCTACGAGCAGTACTTC. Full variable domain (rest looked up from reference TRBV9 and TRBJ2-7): DSGVTQTPKHLITATGQRVTLRCSPRSGDLSVYWYQQSLDQGLQFLIQYYNGEERAKGNILERFSAQQFPDLHSELNLSSLELGDSALYFCASSPSEGPPYEQYFGPGTRLTVT.

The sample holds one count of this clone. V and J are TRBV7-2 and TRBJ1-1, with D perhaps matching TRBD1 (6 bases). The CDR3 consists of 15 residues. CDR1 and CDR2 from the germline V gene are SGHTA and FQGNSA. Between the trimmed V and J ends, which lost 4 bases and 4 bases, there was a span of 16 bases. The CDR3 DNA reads TGTGCCAGCAGCTCGGAGGGGGGGCAGATCACTGAAGCTTTCTTT. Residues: CASSSEGGQITEAFF.

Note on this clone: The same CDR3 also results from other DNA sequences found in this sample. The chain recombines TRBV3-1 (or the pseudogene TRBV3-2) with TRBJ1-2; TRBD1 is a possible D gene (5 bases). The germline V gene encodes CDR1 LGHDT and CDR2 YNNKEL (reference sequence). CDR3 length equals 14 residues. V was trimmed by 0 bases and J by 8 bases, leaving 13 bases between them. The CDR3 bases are TGTGCCAGCAGCCAAGATCTGGGGGGTGGCGGCTACACCTTC. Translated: CASSQDLGGGGYTF.

CDR3 in amino acids: CASSLPSNTEAFF. CDR3 nucleotides: TGTGCCAGCAGTTTACCTTCGAACACTGAAGCTTTCTTT. The V gene is TRBV28, the J gene TRBJ1-1; D remains ambiguous. CDR1 and CDR2 from the germline V gene are MDHEN and SYDVKM. The CDR3 runs 13 residues. V was shortened by 2 bases and J by 1 base, with 5 bases between the two germline ends.

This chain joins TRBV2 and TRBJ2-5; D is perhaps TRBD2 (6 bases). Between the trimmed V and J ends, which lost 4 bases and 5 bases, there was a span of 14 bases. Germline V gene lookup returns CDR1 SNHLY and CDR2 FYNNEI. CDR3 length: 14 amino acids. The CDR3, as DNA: TGTGCCAGCAGTGTACGGCAGGGAGGCGAGACCCAGTACTTC. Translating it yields CASSVRQGGETQYF.